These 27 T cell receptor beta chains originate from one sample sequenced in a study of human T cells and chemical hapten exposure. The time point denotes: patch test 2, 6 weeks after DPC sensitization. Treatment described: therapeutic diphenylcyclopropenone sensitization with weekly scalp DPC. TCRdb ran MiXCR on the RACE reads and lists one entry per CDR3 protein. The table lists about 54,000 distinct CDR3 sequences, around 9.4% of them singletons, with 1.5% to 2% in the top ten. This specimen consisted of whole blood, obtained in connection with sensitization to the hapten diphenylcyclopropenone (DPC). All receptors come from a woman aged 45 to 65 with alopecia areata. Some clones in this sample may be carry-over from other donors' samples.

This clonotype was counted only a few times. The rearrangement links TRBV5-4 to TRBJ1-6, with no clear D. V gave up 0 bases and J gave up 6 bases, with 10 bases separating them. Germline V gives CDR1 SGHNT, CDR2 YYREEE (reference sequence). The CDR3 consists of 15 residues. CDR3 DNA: TGTGCCAGCAGCTTGGGACAACCGTCTAATTCACCCCTCCACTTT. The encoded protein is CASSLGQPSNSPLHF.

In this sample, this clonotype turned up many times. The CDR3 nucleotides read TGCAGTGCTAGAGGTTCGGGGACAGGGACCGCGGGACCCCTCCACTTT. As protein: CSARGSGTGTAGPLHF. V and J are TRBV20-1 and TRBJ1-6, with 9 bases identical to TRBD1. This CDR3 spans 16 amino acids. V shed 1 base and J 12 bases; nucleotides not matched to a gene: 13. Germline V CDR1 and CDR2: DFQATT, SNEGSKA (reference sequence).

The CDR3 sequence: CASRPGTTKETQYF. The CDR3 nucleotides are TGTGCCAGCAGACCCGGGACTACCAAAGAGACCCAGTACTTC. The chain carries TRBV12-3 or TRBV12-4 and TRBJ2-5, with 7 nucleotides matching TRBD2. The CDR3 spans 14 residues. Trimming cost V 6 bases and J 3 bases; bases outside gene matches: 7.

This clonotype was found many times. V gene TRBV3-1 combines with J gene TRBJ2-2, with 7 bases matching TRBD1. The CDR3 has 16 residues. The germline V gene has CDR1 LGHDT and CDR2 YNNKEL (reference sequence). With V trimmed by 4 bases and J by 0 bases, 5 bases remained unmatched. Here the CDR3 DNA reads TGTGCCAGCAGCCGTGGACAGGATTCGAACACCGGGGAGCTGTTTTTT. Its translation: CASSRGQDSNTGELFF.

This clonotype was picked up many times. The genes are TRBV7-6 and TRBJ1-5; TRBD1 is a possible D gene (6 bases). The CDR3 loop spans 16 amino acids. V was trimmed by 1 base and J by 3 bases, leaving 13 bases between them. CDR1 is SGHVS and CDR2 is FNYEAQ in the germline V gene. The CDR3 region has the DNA TGTGCCAGCAGCTTAGGGTGGGGGGACAACAATCAGCCCCAGCATTTT. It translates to CASSLGWGDNNQPQHF.

DNA of the CDR3: TGCGCCAGCAGCTCCCGGACTAGTTCGGATACGCAGTATTTT. Translating gives CASSSRTSSDTQYF. The genes are TRBV5-1 and TRBJ2-3; 7 nucleotides line up with TRBD2. CDR3 length: 14 residues. CDR1 and CDR2 (germline): SGHRS, YFSETQ. With V trimmed by 3 bases and J by 6 bases, 7 bases remained unmatched.

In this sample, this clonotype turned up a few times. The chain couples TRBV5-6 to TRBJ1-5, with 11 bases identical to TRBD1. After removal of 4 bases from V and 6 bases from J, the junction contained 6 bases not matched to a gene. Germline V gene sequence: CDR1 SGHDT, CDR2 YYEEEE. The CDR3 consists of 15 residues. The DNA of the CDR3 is TGTGCCAGCAGCCCAGGACAGGGGGCAGGTCAGCCCCAGCATTTT. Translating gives CASSPGQGAGQPQHF.

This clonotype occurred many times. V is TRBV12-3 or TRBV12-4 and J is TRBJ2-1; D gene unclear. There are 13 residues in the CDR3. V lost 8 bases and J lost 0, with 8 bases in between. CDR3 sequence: CASGVSSYNEQFF. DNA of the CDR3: TGTGCCAGCGGAGTAAGCTCCTACAATGAGCAGTTCTTC.

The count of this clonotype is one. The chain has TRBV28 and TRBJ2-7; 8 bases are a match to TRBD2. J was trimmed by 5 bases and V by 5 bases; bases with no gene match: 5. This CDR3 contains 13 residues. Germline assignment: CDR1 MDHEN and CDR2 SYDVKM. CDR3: CASSTGLANEQYF. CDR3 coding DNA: TGTGCCAGCAGTACCGGACTAGCCAACGAGCAGTACTTC.

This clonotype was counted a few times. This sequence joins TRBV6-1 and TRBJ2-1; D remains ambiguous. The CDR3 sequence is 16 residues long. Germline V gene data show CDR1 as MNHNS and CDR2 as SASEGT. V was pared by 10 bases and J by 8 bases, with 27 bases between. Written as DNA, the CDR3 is TGTGCCACATTTCAGTTGCCGGACCTTTGTACCTATGAGCAGTTCTTC. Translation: CATFQLPDLCTYEQFF.

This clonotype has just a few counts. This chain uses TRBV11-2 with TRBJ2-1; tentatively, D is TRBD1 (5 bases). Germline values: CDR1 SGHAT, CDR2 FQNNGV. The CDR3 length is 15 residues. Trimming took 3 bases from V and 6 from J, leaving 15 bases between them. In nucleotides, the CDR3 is TGTGCCAGCAGCTTCGACAGTGTTGCCGTCAATGAGCAGTTCTTC. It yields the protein CASSFDSVAVNEQFF.

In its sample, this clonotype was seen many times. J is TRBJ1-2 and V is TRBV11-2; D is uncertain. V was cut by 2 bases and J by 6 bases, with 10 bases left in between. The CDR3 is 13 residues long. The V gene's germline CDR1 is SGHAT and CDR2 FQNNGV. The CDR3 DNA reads TGTGCCAGCAGCTTATCCCCCCAGGATGGCTACACCTTC. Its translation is CASSLSPQDGYTF. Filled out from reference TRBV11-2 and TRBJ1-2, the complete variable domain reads EAGVAQSPRYKIIEKRQSVAFWCNPISGHATLYWYQQILGQGPKLLIQFQNNGVVDDSQLPKDRFSAERLKGVDSTLKIQPAKLEDSAVYLCASSLSPQDGYTFGSGTRLTVV.

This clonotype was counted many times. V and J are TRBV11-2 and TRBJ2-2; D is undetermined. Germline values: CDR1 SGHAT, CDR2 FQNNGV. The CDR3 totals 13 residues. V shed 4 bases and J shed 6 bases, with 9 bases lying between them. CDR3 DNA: TGTGCCAGCAGCTCCGACCCGGCCGGGGAGCTGTTTTTT. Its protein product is CASSSDPAGELFF. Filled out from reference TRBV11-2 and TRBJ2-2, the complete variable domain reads EAGVAQSPRYKIIEKRQSVAFWCNPISGHATLYWYQQILGQGPKLLIQFQNNGVVDDSQLPKDRFSAERLKGVDSTLKIQPAKLEDSAVYLCASSSDPAGELFFGEGSRLTVL.

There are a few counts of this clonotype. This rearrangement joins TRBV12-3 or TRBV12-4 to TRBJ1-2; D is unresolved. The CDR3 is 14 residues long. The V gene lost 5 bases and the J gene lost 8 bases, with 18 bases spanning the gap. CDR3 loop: CASSARSTGQGYTF. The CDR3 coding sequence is TGTGCCAGCAGTGCTCGATCGACCGGCCAAGGCTACACCTTC.

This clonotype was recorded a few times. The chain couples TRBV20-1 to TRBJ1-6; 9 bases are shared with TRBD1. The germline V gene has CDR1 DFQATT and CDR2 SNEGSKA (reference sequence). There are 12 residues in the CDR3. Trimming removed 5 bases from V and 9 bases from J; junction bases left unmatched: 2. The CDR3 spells CSARDRASPLHF. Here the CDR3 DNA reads TGCAGTGCTCGGGACAGGGCTTCACCCCTCCACTTT.

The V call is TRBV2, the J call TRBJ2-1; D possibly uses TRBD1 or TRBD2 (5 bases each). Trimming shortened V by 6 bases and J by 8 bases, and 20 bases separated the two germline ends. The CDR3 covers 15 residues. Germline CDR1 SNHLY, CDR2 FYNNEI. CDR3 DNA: TGTGCCAGCAGCGGGACGAGGGGCGCTGGCTATGAGCAGTTCTTC. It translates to CASSGTRGAGYEQFF.

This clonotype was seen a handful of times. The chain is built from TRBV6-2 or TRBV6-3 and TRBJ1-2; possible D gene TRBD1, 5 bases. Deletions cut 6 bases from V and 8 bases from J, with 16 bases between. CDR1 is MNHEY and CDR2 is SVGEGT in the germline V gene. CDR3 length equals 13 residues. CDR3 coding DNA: TGTGCCAGCAGGAGAAACGATGGGGACGGCTACACCTTC. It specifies CASRRNDGDGYTF.

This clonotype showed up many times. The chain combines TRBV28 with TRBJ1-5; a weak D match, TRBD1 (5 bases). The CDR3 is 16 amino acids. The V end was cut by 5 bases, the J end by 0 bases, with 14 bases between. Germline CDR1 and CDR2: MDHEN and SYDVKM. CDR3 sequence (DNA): TGTGCCAGCAGTCCGACCCCTGACAGTAGCAATCAGCCCCAGCATTTT. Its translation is CASSPTPDSSNQPQHF.

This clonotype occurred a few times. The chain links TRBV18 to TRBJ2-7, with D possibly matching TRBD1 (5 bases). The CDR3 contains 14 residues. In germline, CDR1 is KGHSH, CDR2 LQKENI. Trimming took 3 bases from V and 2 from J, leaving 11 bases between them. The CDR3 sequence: CASSPAPGTYEQYF. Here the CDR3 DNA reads TGTGCCAGCTCACCTGCCCCAGGGACCTACGAGCAGTACTTC.

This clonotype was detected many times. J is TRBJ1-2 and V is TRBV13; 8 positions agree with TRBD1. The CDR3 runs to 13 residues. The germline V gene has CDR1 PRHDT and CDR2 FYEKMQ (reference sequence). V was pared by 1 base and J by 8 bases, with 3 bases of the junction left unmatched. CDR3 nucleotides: TGTGCCAGCAGCTTAGCTGGACAGGGAGGCTACACCTTC. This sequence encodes CASSLAGQGGYTF.

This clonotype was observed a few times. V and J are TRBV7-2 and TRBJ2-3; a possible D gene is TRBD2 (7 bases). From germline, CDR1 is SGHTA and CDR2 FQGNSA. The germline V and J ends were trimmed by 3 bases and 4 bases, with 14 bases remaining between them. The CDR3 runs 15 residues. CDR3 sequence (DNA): TGTGCCAGCAGCTTTGGGGGGGCCGTGGCAGATACGCAGTATTTT. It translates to CASSFGGAVADTQYF.

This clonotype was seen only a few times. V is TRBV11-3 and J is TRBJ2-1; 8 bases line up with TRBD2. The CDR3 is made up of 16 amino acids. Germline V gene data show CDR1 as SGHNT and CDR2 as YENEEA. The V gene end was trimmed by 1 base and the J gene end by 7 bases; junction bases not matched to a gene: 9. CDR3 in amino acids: CASSLGGTSLPNEQFF. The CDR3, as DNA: TGTGCCAGCAGCTTAGGCGGGACTAGTCTTCCTAATGAGCAGTTCTTC.

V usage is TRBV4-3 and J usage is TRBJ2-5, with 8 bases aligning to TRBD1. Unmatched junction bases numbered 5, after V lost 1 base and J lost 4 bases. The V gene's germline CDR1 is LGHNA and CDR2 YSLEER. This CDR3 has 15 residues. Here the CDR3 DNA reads TGCGCCAGCAGCCAAGTTACAGGGGGTCCAGAGACCCAGTACTTC. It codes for CASSQVTGGPETQYF.

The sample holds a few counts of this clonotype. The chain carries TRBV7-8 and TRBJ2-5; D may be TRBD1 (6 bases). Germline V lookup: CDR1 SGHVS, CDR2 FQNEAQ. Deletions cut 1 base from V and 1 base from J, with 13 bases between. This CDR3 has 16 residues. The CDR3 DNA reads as TGTGCCAGCAGCTTAGAGTTCCGGACAGCCCAAGAGACCCAGTACTTC. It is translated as CASSLEFRTAQETQYF.

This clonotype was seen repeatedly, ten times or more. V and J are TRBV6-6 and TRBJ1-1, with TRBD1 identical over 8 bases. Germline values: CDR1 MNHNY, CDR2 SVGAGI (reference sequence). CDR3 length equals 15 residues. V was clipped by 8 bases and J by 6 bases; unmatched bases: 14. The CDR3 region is CASYRDPTGGSEAFF. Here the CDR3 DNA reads TGTGCCAGCTACCGGGACCCAACAGGGGGATCTGAAGCTTTCTTT.

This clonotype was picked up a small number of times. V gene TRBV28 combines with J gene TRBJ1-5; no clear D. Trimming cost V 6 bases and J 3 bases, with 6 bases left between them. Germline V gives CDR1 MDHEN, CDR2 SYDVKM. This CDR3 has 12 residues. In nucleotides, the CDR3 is TGTGCCAGCAGGGATCCCAATCAGCCCCAGCATTTT. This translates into CASRDPNQPQHF.

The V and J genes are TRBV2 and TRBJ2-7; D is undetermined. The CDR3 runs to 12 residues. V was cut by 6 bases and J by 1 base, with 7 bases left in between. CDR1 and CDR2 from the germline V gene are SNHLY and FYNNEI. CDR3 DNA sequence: TGTGCCAGCAGAGTGGAATCCTACGAGCAGTACTTC. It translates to CASRVESYEQYF.